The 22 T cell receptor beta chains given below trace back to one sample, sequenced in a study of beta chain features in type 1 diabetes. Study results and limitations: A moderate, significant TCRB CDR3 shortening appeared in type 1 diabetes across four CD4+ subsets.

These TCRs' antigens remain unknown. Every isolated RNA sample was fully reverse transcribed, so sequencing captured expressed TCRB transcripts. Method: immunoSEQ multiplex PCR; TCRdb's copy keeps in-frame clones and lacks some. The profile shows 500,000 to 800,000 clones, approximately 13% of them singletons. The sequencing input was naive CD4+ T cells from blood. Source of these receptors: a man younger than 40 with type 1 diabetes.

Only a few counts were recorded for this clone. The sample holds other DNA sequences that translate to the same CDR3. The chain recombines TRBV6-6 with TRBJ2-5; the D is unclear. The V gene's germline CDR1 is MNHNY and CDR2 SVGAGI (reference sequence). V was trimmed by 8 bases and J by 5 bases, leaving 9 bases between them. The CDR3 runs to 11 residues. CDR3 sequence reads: CASGHKETQYF. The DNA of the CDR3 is TGTGCCAGCGGCCATAAGGAGACCCAGTACTTC.

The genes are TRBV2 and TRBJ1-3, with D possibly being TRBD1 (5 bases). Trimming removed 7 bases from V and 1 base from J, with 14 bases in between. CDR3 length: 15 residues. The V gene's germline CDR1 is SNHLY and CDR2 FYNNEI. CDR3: CASTNLGVSGNTIYF. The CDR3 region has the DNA TGTGCCAGCACCAATCTGGGGGTTTCTGGAAACACCATATATTTT.

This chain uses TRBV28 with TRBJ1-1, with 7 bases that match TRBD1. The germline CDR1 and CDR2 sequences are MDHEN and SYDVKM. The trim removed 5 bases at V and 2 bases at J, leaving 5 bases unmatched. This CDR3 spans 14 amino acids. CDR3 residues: CASSPGQVNTEAFF. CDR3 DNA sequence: TGTGCCAGCAGTCCAGGACAGGTAAACACTGAAGCTTTCTTT.

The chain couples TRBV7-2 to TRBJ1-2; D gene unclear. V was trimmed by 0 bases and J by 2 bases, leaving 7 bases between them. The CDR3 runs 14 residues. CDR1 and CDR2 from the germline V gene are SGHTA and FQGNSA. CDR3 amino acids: CASSLATQNYGYTF. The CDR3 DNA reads TGTGCCAGCAGCTTAGCGACCCAAAACTATGGCTACACCTTC.

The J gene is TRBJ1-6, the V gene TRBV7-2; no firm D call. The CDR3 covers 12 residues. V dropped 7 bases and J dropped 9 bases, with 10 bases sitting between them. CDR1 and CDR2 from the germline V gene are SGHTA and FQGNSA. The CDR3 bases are TGTGCCAGCACCCGAAATACTTCACCCCTCCACTTT. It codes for CASTRNTSPLHF.

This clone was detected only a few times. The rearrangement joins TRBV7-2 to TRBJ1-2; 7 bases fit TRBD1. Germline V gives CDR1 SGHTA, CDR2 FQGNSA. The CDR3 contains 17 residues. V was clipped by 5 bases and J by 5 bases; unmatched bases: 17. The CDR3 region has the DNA TGTGCCAGCAGCATCAGACAGGGTGGTGTGAGTGGGTATGGCTACACCTTC. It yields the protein CASSIRQGGVSGYGYTF.

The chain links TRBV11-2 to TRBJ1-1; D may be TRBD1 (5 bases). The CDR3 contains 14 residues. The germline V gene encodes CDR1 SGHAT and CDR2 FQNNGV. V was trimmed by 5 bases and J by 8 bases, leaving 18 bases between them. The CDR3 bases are TGTGCCAGCAGCCCAGCCCTTGGGACGGTGGAAGCTTTCTTT. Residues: CASSPALGTVEAFF.

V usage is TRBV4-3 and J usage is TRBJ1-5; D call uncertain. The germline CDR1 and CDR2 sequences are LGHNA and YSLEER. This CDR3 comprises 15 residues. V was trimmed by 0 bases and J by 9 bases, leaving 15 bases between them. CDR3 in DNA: TGCGCCAGCAGCCAAGAATCGAGGAGCGCTGTGCCCCAGCATTTT. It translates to CASSQESRSAVPQHF.

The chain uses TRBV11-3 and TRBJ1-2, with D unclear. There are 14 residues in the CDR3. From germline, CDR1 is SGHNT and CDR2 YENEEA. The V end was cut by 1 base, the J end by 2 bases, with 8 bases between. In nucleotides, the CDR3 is TGTGCCAGCAGCTTAGGGGGTTCCAACTATGGCTACACCTTC. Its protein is CASSLGGSNYGYTF.

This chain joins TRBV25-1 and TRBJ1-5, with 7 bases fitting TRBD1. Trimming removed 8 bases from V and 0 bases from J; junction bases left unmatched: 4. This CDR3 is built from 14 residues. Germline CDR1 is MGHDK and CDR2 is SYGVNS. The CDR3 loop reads CASGRDSSNQPQHF. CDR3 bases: TGTGCCAGCGGCAGGGACAGTAGCAATCAGCCCCAGCATTTT.

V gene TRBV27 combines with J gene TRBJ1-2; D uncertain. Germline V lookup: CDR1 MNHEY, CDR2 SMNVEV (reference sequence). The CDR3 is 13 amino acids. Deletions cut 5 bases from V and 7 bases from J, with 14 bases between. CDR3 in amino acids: CASSHKGGSGYTF. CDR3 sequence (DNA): TGTGCCAGCAGTCACAAGGGTGGTAGTGGCTACACCTTC.

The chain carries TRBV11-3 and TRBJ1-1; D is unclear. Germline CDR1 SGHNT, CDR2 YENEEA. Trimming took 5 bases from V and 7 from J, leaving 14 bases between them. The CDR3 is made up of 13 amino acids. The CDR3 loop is CASSPSLSGEAFF. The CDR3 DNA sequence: TGTGCCAGCAGCCCAAGCCTTTCTGGTGAAGCTTTCTTT.

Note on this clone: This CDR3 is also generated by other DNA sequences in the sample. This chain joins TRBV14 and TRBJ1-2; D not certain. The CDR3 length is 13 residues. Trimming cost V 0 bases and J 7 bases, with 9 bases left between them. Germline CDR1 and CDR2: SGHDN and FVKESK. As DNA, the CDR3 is TGTGCCAGCAGCCAAGATCGAACTAGTGGCTACACCTTC. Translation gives CASSQDRTSGYTF.

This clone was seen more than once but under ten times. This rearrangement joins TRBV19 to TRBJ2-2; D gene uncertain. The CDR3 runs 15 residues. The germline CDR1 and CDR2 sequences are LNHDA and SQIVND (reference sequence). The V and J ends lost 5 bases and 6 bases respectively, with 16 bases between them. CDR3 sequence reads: CASSFDLSGPGELFF. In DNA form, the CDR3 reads TGTGCCAGTAGTTTTGACCTGTCCGGTCCCGGGGAGCTGTTTTTT.

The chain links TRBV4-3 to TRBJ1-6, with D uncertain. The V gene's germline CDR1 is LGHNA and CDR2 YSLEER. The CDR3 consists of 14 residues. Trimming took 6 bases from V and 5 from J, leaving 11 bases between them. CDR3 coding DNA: TGCGCCAGCAGATCAAGGGTTGATAATTCACCCCTCCACTTT. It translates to CASRSRVDNSPLHF.

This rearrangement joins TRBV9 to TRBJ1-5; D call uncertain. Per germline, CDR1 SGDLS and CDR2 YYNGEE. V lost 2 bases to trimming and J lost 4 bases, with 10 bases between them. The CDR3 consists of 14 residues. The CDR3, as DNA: TGTGCCAGCAGCGTGTGGATGGAGAATCAGCCCCAGCATTTT. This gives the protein CASSVWMENQPQHF.

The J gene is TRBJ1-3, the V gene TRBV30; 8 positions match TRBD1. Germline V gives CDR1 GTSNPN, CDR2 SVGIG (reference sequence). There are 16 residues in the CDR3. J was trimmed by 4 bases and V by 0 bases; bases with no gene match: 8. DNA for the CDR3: TGTGCCTGGAGTGTGCTATTCGGACAGGGCGGAAACACCATATATTTT. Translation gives CAWSVLFGQGGNTIYF.

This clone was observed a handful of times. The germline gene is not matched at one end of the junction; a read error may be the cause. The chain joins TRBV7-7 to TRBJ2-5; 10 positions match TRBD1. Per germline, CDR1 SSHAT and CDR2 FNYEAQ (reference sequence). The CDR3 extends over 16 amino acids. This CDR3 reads CASSLGGTGVRETQYF. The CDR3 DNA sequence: TGTGCTAGCAGCTTAGGAGGGACAGGGGTGAGAGAGACCCAGTACTTC.

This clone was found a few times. CDR3 sequence reads: CASSPSGGPNSPLHF. CDR3 DNA: TGTGCCAGCAGCCCATCCGGGGGTCCGAATTCACCCCTCCACTTT. The chain combines TRBV9 with TRBJ1-6; a possible D gene is TRBD1 (5 bases). CDR3 size: 15 residues. The V and J ends lost 4 bases and 7 bases respectively, with 15 bases between them. Germline V gene sequence: CDR1 SGDLS, CDR2 YYNGEE.

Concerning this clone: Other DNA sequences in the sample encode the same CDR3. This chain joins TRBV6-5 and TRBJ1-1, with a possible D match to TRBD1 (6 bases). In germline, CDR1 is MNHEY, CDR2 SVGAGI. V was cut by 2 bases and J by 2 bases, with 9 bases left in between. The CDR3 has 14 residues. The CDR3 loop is CASSYGGSNTEAFF. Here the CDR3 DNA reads TGTGCCAGCAGTTACGGGGGCAGCAACACTGAAGCTTTCTTT.

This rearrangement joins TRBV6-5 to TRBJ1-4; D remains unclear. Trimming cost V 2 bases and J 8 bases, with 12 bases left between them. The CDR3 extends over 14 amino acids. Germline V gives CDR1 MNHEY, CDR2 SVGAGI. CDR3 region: CASSYQRSGEKLFF. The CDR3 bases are TGTGCCAGCAGTTACCAACGGTCGGGGGAAAAACTGTTTTTT.

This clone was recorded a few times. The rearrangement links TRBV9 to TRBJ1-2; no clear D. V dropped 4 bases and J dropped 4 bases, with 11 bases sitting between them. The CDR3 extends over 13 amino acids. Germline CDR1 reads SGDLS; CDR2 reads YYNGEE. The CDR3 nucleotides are TGTGCCAGCAGCCCCCGAGGAGGCTATGGCTACACCTTC. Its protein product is CASSPRGGYGYTF. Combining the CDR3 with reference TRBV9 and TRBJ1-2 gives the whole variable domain DSGVTQTPKHLITATGQRVTLRCSPRSGDLSVYWYQQSLDQGLQFLIQYYNGEERAKGNILERFSAQQFPDLHSELNLSSLELGDSALYFCASSPRGGYGYTFGSGTRLTVV.